This T cell receptor beta chain was recorded in a study of CD8 T cells in ankylosing spondylitis. TCRdb reprocessed the 5' RACE reads via MiXCR and lists one record per CDR3 protein. The sample contains fewer than 50,000 distinct CDR3 sequences, 11% of which appear only once. Regarding the study as a whole: Apparently characteristic of ankylosing spondylitis blood was a TCR beta motif (roughly eight highly homologous variants).

This clonotype was seen ten or more times. Its antigen is not identified. CDR1 and CDR2 from the germline V gene are SQVTM and ANQGSEA. This CDR3 has 13 residues. The V and J ends lost 3 bases and 7 bases, in that order; junction bases with no gene match: 5. The sample was blood, either unsorted or a sorted T cell fraction (not recorded which). The rearrangement joins TRBV29-1 to TRBJ1-2; 10 bases agree with TRBD1. The receptor comes from a male donor with ankylosing spondylitis or in good health (not recorded which). The chain's CDR3 is CSVDGQGVFGYTF. In DNA, the CDR3 is TGCAGCGTTGATGGACAGGGGGTTTTTGGCTACACCTTC.